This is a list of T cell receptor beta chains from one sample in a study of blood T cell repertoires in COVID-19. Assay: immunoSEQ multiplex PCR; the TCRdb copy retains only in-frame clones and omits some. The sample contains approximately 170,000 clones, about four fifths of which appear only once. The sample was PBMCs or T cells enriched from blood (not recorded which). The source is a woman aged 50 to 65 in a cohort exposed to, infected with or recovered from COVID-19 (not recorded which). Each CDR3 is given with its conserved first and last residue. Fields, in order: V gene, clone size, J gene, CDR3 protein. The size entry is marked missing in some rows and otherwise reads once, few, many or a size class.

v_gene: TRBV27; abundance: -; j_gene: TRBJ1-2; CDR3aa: CASSSGLLGDGSYGYTF
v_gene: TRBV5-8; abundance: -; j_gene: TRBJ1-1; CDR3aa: CASRKEGGSAFF
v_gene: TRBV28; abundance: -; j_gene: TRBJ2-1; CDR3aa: CASRKGLAGGAYNEQFF
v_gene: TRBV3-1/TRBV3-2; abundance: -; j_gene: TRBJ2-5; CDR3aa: CASSQDKPAGRGAREAQYF
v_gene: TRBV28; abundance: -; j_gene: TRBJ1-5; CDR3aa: CASRPVWPPQHF
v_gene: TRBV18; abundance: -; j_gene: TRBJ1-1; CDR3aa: CASSPAGNTEAFF
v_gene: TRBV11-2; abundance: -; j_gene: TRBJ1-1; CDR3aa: CASSSKDRVGPNTEAFF
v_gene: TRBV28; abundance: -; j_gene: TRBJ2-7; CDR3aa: CASRTREGLYEQYF
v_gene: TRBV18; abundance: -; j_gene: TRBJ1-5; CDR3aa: CASSPPEGGSYQPQHF
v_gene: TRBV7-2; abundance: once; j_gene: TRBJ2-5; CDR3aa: CAGGLAGGVGETQYF
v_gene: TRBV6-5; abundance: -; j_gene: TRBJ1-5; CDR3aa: CASSYDGGGGQPQHF
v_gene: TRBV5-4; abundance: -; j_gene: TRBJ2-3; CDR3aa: CASSSKREGRADTQYF
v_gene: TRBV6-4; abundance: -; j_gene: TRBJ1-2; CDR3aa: CASSPTGNYGYTF
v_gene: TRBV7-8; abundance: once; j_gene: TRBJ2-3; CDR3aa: CASSTQSGGRRDTQYF
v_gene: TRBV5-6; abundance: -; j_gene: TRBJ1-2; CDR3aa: CASSSRQAEVGLYGYTF
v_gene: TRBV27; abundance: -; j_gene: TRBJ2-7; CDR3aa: CASSDTSYEQYF
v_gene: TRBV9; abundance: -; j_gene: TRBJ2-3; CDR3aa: CASSVSGGTASRTDTQYF
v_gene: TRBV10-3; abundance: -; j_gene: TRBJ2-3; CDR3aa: CAISESEGEGTDTQYF
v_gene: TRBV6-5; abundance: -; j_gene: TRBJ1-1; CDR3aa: CASSIRGSVNTEAFF
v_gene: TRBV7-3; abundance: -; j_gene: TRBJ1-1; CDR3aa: CASSLIGGDTEAFF
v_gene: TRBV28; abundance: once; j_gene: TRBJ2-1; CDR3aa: CASSLKGARYEQFF
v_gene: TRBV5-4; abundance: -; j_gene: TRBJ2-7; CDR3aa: CASSFYRSAESYEQYF
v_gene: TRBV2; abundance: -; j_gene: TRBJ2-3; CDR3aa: CASSEGGRGTDTQYF
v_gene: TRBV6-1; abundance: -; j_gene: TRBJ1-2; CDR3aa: CASSEVARFYGYTF
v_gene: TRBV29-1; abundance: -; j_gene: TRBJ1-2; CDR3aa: CSVDYGQTRGYTF
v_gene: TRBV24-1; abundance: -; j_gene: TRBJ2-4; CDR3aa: CATSAQKNIQYF
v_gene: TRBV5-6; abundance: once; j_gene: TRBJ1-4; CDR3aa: CASSGSSSTNEKLFF
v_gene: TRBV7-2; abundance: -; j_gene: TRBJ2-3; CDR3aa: CASQPGQGRNTQYF
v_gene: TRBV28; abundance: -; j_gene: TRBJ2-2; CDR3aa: CASSTQGGLTGELFF
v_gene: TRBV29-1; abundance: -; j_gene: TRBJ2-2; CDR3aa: CSGYIPFAGTGELFF
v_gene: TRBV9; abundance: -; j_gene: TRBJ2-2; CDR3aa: CASTVLAESNTGELFF